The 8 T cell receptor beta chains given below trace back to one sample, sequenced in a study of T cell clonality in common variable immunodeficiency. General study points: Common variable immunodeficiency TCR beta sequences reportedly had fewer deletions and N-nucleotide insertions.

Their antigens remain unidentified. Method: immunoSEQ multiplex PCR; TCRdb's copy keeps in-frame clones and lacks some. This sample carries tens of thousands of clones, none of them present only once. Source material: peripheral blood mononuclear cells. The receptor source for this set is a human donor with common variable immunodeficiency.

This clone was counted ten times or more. Partial CDR3 DNA: TGTGCCAGCAGTTTGGACAGCTCCCCAGATACG. Protein: CASSLDSSPDT. The full CDR3 protein reads CASSLDSSPDTQYF. The chain couples TRBV6-2 or TRBV6-3 to TRBJ2-3; weak D call: TRBD1 (6 bases). The read comes to an end 3 residues before the CDR3 does, leaving the germline J gene to fill in the end. CDR1 is MNHEY, CDR2 SVGEGT, per germline. The CDR3 contains 14 residues. Deletions cut 4 bases from V and 4 bases from J, with 12 bases between.

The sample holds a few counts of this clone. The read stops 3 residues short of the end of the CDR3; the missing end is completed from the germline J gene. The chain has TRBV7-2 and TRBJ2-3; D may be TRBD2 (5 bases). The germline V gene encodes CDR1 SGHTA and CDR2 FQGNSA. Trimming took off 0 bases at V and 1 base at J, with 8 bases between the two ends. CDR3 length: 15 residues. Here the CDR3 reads CASSLAPAGTDTQYF. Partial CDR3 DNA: TGTGCCAGCAGCTTAGCGCCAGCGGGCACAGATACG.

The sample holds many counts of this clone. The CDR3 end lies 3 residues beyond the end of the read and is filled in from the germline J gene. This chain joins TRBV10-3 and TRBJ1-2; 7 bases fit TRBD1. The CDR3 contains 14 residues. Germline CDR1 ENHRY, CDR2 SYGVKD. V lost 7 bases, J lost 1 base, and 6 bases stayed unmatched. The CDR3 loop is CAITMTGFNYGYTF. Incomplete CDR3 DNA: TGTGCCATCACCATGACAGGGTTTAACTATGGC.

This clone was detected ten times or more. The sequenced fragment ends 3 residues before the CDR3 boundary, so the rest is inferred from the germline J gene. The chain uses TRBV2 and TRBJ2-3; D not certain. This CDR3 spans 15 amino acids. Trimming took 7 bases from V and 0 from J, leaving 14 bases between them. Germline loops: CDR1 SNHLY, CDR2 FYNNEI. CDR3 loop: CASTNSLTSTDTQYF. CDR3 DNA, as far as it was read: TGTGCCAGCACCAACAGCCTAACTAGCACAGATACG.

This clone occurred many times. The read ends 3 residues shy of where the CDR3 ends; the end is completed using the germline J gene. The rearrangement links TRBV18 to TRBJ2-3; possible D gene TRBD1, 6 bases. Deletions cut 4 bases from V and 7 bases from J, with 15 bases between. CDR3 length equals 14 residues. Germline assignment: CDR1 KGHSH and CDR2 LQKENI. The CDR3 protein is CASSQPGTLYTQYF. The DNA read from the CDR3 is TGTGCCAGCTCACAGCCCGGGACACTTTATACG. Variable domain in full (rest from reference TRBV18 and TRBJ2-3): NAGVMQNPRHLVRRRGQEARLRCSPMKGHSHVYWYRQLPEEGLKFMVYLQKENIIDESGMPKERFSAEFPKEGPSILRIQQVVRGDSAAYFCASSQPGTLYTQYFGPGTRLTVL.

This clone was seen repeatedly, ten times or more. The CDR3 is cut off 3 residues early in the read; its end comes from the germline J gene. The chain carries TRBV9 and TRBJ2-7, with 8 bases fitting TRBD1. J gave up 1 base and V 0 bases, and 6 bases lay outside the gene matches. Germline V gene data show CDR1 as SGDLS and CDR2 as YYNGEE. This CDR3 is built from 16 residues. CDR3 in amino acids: CASSVAYGQGSYEQYF. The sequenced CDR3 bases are TGTGCCAGCAGCGTAGCTTACGGACAGGGATCCTACGAG.

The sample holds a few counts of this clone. CDR3 sequence reads: CASSLRTGEGSGANVLTF. The CDR3 DNA, read in part, is TGCGCCAGCAGCTTACGAACAGGGGAGGGATCTGGGGCCAACGTC. This sequence joins TRBV5-1 and TRBJ2-6; D tentatively reads TRBD1 or TRBD2 (7 bases each). The read ends 3 residues shy of where the CDR3 ends; the end is completed using the germline J gene. Germline V gene sequence: CDR1 SGHRS, CDR2 YFSETQ. CDR3 length equals 18 residues. V lost 2 bases and J lost 1, with 16 bases in between.

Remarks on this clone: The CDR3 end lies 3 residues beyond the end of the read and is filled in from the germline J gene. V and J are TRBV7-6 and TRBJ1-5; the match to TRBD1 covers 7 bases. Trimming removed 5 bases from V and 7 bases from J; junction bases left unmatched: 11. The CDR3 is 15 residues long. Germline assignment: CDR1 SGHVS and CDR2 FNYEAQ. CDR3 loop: CASSPWDSPGQPQHF. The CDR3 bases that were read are TGTGCCAGCAGCCCATGGGACAGCCCGGGCCAGCCC. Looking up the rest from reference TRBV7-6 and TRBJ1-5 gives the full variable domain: GAGVSQSPRYKVTKRGQDVALRCDPISGHVSLYWYRQALGQGPEFLTYFNYEAQQDKSGLPNDRFSAERPEGSISTLTIQRTEQRDSAMYRCASSPWDSPGQPQHFGDGTRLSIL.